This passage covers 28 T cell receptor beta chains from one sample sequenced in a study of blood T cells in healthy people across ages. Together with a sample-barcoded 5' primer, a J-beta primer mix was included in a second PCR lasting about 6 to 12 cycles. MiXCR, run by TCRdb on the 5' RACE reads, gives a single entry per CDR3 protein. The sample includes 800,000 to 1,000,000 distinct CDR3 sequences, 45% to 50% of them seen just once. The sequenced sample was blood. These receptors originate from a man between 25 and 39 years old in good health.

Worth noting for this clonotype: A much larger clone lies a single base off, so this may be a read error. This chain joins TRBV20-1 and TRBJ1-2, with TRBD1 as a possible D gene (6 bases). Per germline, CDR1 DFQATT and CDR2 SNEGSKA (reference sequence). V lost 3 bases to trimming and J lost 1 base, with 18 bases between them. The CDR3 spans 16 residues. As DNA, the CDR3 is TGCAGTGCTAGGGACCTTAGACAGGACGATAACTATGGCTACACCTTC. Translated, it gives CSARDLRQDDNYGYTF.

In this sample, this clonotype turned up a few times. V usage is TRBV12-3 or TRBV12-4 and J usage is TRBJ2-7; TRBD1 might be the D (5 bases). V was shortened by 8 bases and J by 4 bases, with 15 bases between the two germline ends. This CDR3 contains 13 residues. CDR3 bases: TGTGCCAGCCGGTTAGACAGCCAATACGAGCAGTACTTC. This sequence encodes CASRLDSQYEQYF.

V is TRBV14 and J is TRBJ2-1; D uncertain. Trimming stripped 2 bases from V and 6 bases from J, with 8 bases between. CDR1 is SGHDN and CDR2 is FVKESK in the germline V gene. The CDR3 length is 13 residues. CDR3 protein: CASSQNYGNEQFF. The CDR3 DNA reads as TGTGCCAGCAGCCAAAACTATGGCAATGAGCAGTTCTTC.

This chain links TRBV7-2 with TRBJ1-1; D possibly corresponds to TRBD1 (6 bases). Trimming took 8 bases from V and 7 from J, leaving 23 bases between them. Looked up from germline, CDR1 is SGHTA and CDR2 is FQGNSA. There are 15 residues in the CDR3. As DNA, the CDR3 is TGTGCCAGCCGAGCAAACACAGGGTCCTACGGTGAAGCTTTCTTT. Translated: CASRANTGSYGEAFF.

This clonotype has a handful of counts. The rearrangement uses TRBV29-1 and TRBJ1-1, with D maybe TRBD1 (5 bases). V gave up 6 bases and J gave up 3 bases, with 14 bases separating them. The germline gives CDR1 SQVTM, CDR2 ANQGSEA. The CDR3 has 13 amino acids. In nucleotides, the CDR3 is TGCAGCGTGTTTGGGGCGACGGACACTGAAGCTTTCTTT. Protein: CSVFGATDTEAFF.

The CDR3 loop is CSARDLVAGGFYNEQFF. The CDR3 DNA sequence: TGCAGTGCTAGAGATCTGGTAGCGGGGGGATTCTACAATGAGCAGTTCTTC. The chain has TRBV20-1 and TRBJ2-1; 10 bases align to TRBD2. Germline trimming cut 0 bases from V and 3 bases from J; bases unmatched to any gene: 8. Germline assignment: CDR1 DFQATT and CDR2 SNEGSKA (reference sequence). This CDR3 has 17 amino acids.

The genes are TRBV28 and TRBJ2-7; no clear D gene. Looked up from germline, CDR1 is MDHEN and CDR2 is SYDVKM. The CDR3 loop spans 13 amino acids. V was clipped by 7 bases and J by 4 bases, with 14 bases between them. CDR3 in amino acids: CASTADGRYEQYF. In nucleotides, the CDR3 is TGTGCCAGCACCGCGGACGGTAGGTACGAGCAGTACTTC.

As for this clonotype: A read error may account for a junction end that differs from germline. V and J are TRBV9 and TRBJ2-7; the D gene is possibly TRBD1 (5 bases). Per the germline V gene, CDR1 is SGDLS and CDR2 is YYNGEE. The length of the CDR3 is 14 residues. CDR3 sequence: CASSFIDSSYEQYF. CDR3 in DNA: TGTGCCAGCAGCTTCATTGACAGCTCCTATGAGCAGTACTTC.

The chain links TRBV10-3 to TRBJ2-2, with 9 positions matching TRBD1. CDR3 length equals 14 residues. V lost 7 bases to trimming and J lost 5 bases; unmatched junction nucleotides: 5. Germline CDR1 and CDR2: ENHRY and SYGVKD. CDR3 in amino acids: CAINRDRDTGELFF. CDR3 sequence (DNA): TGTGCCATCAACCGGGACAGGGATACCGGGGAGCTGTTTTTT.

The chain employs TRBV6-6 and TRBJ1-1; D is ambiguous. Germline V gene lookup returns CDR1 MNHNY and CDR2 SVGAGI (reference sequence). This CDR3 has 13 amino acids. V dropped 2 bases and J dropped 5 bases, with 9 bases sitting between them. Here the CDR3 reads CASSYEGGTEAFF. CDR3 in DNA: TGTGCCAGCAGTTACGAGGGTGGTACTGAAGCTTTCTTT.

This clonotype was found a few times. The chain is built from TRBV12-3 or TRBV12-4 and TRBJ2-1; D is perhaps TRBD2 (6 bases). Trimming shortened V by 7 bases and J by 7 bases, and 26 bases separated the two germline ends. This CDR3 is 17 amino acids long. CDR3 in amino acids: CASTTMGLQDSGNEQFF. CDR3 coding DNA: TGTGCCAGCACCACCATGGGACTGCAGGATTCGGGGAATGAGCAGTTCTTC.

This clonotype was counted a few times. This chain joins TRBV28 and TRBJ1-6; possible D gene TRBD1, 6 bases. Trimming shortened V by 1 base and J by 6 bases, and 10 bases separated the two germline ends. Germline assignment: CDR1 MDHEN and CDR2 SYDVKM. The CDR3 consists of 15 residues. Here the CDR3 DNA reads TGTGCCAGCAGTTTATCCCGGACAGTTAATTCACCCCTCCACTTT. Translation gives CASSLSRTVNSPLHF.

This clonotype appeared many times. The rearrangement links TRBV4-3 to TRBJ2-4; 9 bases are a match to TRBD1. The length of the CDR3 is 14 residues. J gave up 6 bases and V 1 base, and 1 base lay outside the gene matches. Germline CDR1 LGHNA, CDR2 YSLEER. CDR3 residues: CASSQGGQGNIQYF. In nucleotides, the CDR3 is TGCGCCAGCAGCCAAGGGGGACAGGGAAACATTCAGTACTTC.

The chain is built from TRBV6-2 or TRBV6-3 and TRBJ2-3, with 9 nucleotides matching TRBD1. V was clipped by 10 bases and J by 13 bases; unmatched bases: 18. The CDR3 length is 14 residues. The V gene's germline CDR1 is MNHEY and CDR2 SVGEGT. This CDR3 is CATFRGQGLYVKYF. The CDR3 DNA follows: TGTGCCACGTTCCGGGGACAGGGACTATACGTTAAGTATTTT.

This clonotype was observed many times. V usage is TRBV6-6 and J usage is TRBJ2-4, with D uncertain. This CDR3 region has 15 residues. V lost 7 bases and J 6 bases, leaving 19 bases between the germline ends. Germline values: CDR1 MNHNY, CDR2 SVGAGI (reference sequence). The CDR3 DNA reads as TGTGCCAGCACCAGTAGTACAGCGCAAGCAAACATTCAGTACTTC. Its protein is CASTSSTAQANIQYF.

This clonotype has a count of ten or more. This chain links TRBV6-4 with TRBJ2-1, with D tentatively TRBD2 (7 bases). The CDR3 length is 16 residues. V was cut by 0 bases and J by 3 bases, with 12 bases left in between. The V gene's germline CDR1 is MRHNA and CDR2 SNTAGT. The CDR3 sequence: CASSDSKGGDYNEQFF. The CDR3 nucleotides read TGTGCCAGCAGTGACTCGAAGGGGGGGGACTACAATGAGCAGTTCTTC.

This chain links TRBV28 with TRBJ1-5; D may be TRBD1 (6 bases). Germline CDR1 is MDHEN and CDR2 is SYDVKM. This CDR3 has 13 residues. V lost 6 bases to trimming and J lost 7 bases, with 13 bases between them. The CDR3 protein is CASSGGLGQPQHF. CDR3 DNA sequence: TGTGCCAGCAGCGGGGGCCTAGGGCAGCCCCAGCATTTT.

This clonotype has a handful of counts. The chain couples TRBV7-2 to TRBJ1-6, with 9 bases fitting TRBD1. CDR1 is SGHTA and CDR2 is FQGNSA in the germline V gene. The CDR3 covers 13 residues. With 7 bases clipped from V and 10 bases from J, the junction kept 5 bases outside the gene matches. The CDR3 DNA reads as TGTGCCAGCAAAAGACAGGGGGGATCACCCCTCCACTTT. This translates into CASKRQGGSPLHF.

V gene TRBV6-5 combines with J gene TRBJ1-1; no clear D. The germline CDR1 and CDR2 sequences are MNHEY and SVGAGI. This CDR3 has 15 residues. V lost 2 bases, J lost 3 bases, and 13 bases lay in between. The CDR3 DNA reads as TGTGCCAGCAGTTACAATCCTGGGGAGTACACTGAAGCTTTCTTT. Its protein product is CASSYNPGEYTEAFF.

This clonotype has more than one count but fewer than ten. The chain links TRBV5-1 to TRBJ1-6; D is unresolved. The CDR3 sequence is 14 residues long. Trimming took off 0 bases at V and 7 bases at J, with 8 bases between the two ends. Germline CDR1 SGHRS, CDR2 YFSETQ. In DNA, the CDR3 is TGCGCCAGCAGCTTGGAGGTTGTCAATTCACCCCTCCACTTT. It yields the protein CASSLEVVNSPLHF.

The chain recombines TRBV7-2 with TRBJ1-4; maybe TRBD1 (5 bases). The CDR3 is 14 amino acids. Germline CDR1 reads SGHTA; CDR2 reads FQGNSA. V dropped 3 bases and J dropped 10 bases, with 15 bases sitting between them. The CDR3 here is CASSFGFGGGKLFF. Written as DNA, the CDR3 is TGTGCCAGCAGCTTCGGTTTCGGGGGGGGAAAACTGTTTTTT.

There are many counts of this clonotype. This chain links TRBV29-1 with TRBJ2-3, with TRBD1 as a possible D gene (6 bases). CDR1 and CDR2 (germline): SQVTM, ANQGSEA. V lost 5 bases to trimming and J lost 3 bases, with 12 bases between them. The CDR3 has 13 amino acids. The CDR3 nucleotides are TGCAGCGTTACCCAACAGGGAACAGATACGCAGTATTTT. It codes for CSVTQQGTDTQYF.

This clonotype appeared a few times. V gene TRBV3-1 combines with J gene TRBJ1-1; a possible D gene is TRBD1 (5 bases). The ends were cut back, 4 bases at V and 4 bases at J, with 10 bases in the middle. The CDR3 runs 13 residues. CDR1 and CDR2 (germline): LGHDT, YNNKEL (reference sequence). The CDR3 is CASSPSGGTEAFF. CDR3 DNA sequence: TGTGCCAGCAGCCCCAGCGGGGGCACTGAAGCTTTCTTT.

The table lists this clonotype with a few counts. The chain couples TRBV12-3 or TRBV12-4 to TRBJ1-5; D gene unclear. CDR3 length: 13 amino acids. The ends were cut back, 2 bases at V and 4 bases at J, with 6 bases in the middle. The CDR3 sequence is CASSLWENQPQHF. DNA of the CDR3: TGTGCCAGCAGTTTATGGGAAAATCAGCCCCAGCATTTT.

The chain links TRBV12-3 or TRBV12-4 to TRBJ1-1, with D possibly being TRBD1 (5 bases). Trimming cost V 5 bases and J 4 bases, with 14 bases left between them. The CDR3 totals 14 residues. The CDR3 is CASSARRGSTEAFF. The CDR3 DNA follows: TGTGCCAGCAGTGCGAGGAGGGGCAGCACTGAAGCTTTCTTT.

A remark on this clonotype: This may come from a read error, since a much larger clone is one base off. CDR3 residues: CASSRRTAAYNEQFF. As DNA, the CDR3 is TGTGCCAGCAGCCGGCGGACAGCCGCCTACAATGAGCAGTTCTTC. This rearrangement joins TRBV7-2 to TRBJ2-1; TRBD1 is a possible D gene (6 bases). The CDR3 has 15 residues. V lost 5 bases to trimming and J lost 2 bases, with 13 bases between them. Germline V lookup: CDR1 SGHTA, CDR2 FQGNSA.

With respect to this clonotype: Its ends do not fully match the called genes, so a read error is possible. This chain uses TRBV28 with TRBJ1-5; D not certain. This CDR3 comprises 16 residues. Germline lookup yields CDR1 MDHEN and CDR2 SYDVKM. The CDR3 DNA reads as TGTGCCAGCAGAAGCCTGTACGCACGCCTCAATCAGCTCCAGCATTTT. Its translation: CASRSLYARLNQLQHF. The full variable domain, in which reference TRBV28 and TRBJ1-5 provide the parts outside the CDR3, is DVKVTQSSRYLVKRTGEKVFLECVQDMDHENMFWYRQDPGLGLRLIYFSYDVKMKEKGDIPEGYSVSREKKERFSLILESASTNQTSMYLCASRSLYARLNQLQHFGDGTRLSIL.

The rearrangement uses TRBV4-2 and TRBJ2-5; tentatively, D is TRBD2 (6 bases). The CDR3 runs 15 residues. Trimming stripped 7 bases from V and 1 base from J, with 16 bases between. Per the germline V gene, CDR1 is LGHNA and CDR2 is YNFKEQ. The CDR3 DNA is TGTGCCAGCACCAAGACTAGTTCTAGCCAAGAGACCCAGTACTTC. Amino acids: CASTKTSSSQETQYF.